This T cell receptor beta chain is from a study of OX40 agonist ivuxolimab in advanced cancers. Across the study: Dose-escalation cases comprised hepatocellular carcinoma, melanoma, renal cell or head and neck cancer. Partial responses, seen in three patients, involved one hepatocellular carcinoma and two cutaneous melanomas.

Sequenced by immunoSEQ multiplex PCR; TCRdb stores in-frame clones only, minus some. The sample carries fewer than 30,000 clones, around 87% recorded once. Study-wide findings and caveats: Researchers did not establish what antigens the expanded peripheral T cells target.

To note about this clone: The target antigen is unknown.

Blood draws occurred at baseline, cycle 4 day 1, and cycle 7 day 1. Germline CDR1 reads MNHNS; CDR2 reads SASEGT. The V end lost 9 bases, the J end lost 0 bases, and 6 bases lay between the germline ends. The CDR3 contains 11 residues. The rearrangement uses TRBV6-1 and TRBJ2-7, with unresolved D. The sample consisted of CD4+ or CD8+ T cells sorted from blood, taken in a trial of the OX40 agonist ivuxolimab. The receptor comes from an adult with an advanced solid tumor such as melanoma, head and neck, liver or kidney cancer. The CDR3 DNA follows: TGTGCCAGTACTGACTCCTACGAGCAGTACTTC. Amino acid sequence: CASTDSYEQYF.